This entry lists 21 T cell receptor beta chains sequenced from one sample in a study of blood T cell repertoires in COVID-19. Assay used: immunoSEQ multiplex PCR; TCRdb lists only in-frame clones, some missing. The sample yields 70,000 to 85,000 clones, roughly 86% seen once. The sequenced sample was peripheral blood. All receptors come from an older woman with acute or convalescent COVID-19.

This chain links TRBV18 with TRBJ2-2; 7 bases align to TRBD1. V trimming: 6 bases; J trimming: 7 bases; junction bases outside the gene matches: 11. Germline lookup yields CDR1 KGHSH and CDR2 LQKENI. The CDR3 loop spans 15 amino acids. CDR3 region: CASSPLTGPDGELFF. The CDR3 bases are TGTGCCAGCTCCCCCCTGACAGGGCCGGACGGGGAGCTGTTTTTT.

This chain joins TRBV3-1 (or the pseudogene TRBV3-2) and TRBJ2-7; 7 nucleotides agree with TRBD2. The J segment lost 5 bases and the V segment lost 1 base, leaving 8 bases of the junction unmatched. Germline assignment: CDR1 LGHDT and CDR2 YNNKEL (reference sequence). The length of the CDR3 is 15 residues. The CDR3 spells CASSQASGTTDEQYF. In DNA form, the CDR3 reads TGTGCCAGCAGCCAAGCTAGCGGAACCACTGACGAGCAGTACTTC.

The chain couples TRBV7-8 to TRBJ2-3; 7 bases agree with TRBD2. After removal of 1 base from V and 5 bases from J, the junction contained 6 bases not matched to a gene. The CDR3 is made up of 15 amino acids. The germline gives CDR1 SGHVS, CDR2 FQNEAQ. The CDR3 coding sequence is TGTGCCAGCAGCTTAGACAGCGGGATTGTAGATACGCAGTATTTT. This translates into CASSLDSGIVDTQYF.

This clone has just a few counts. V usage is TRBV4-2 and J usage is TRBJ1-1; a possible D gene is TRBD1 (5 bases). The CDR3 sequence is 13 residues long. Germline CDR1 and CDR2: LGHNA and YNFKEQ. V gave up 3 bases and J gave up 7 bases, with 12 bases separating them. The CDR3 here is CASSHEGRGEAFF. DNA for the CDR3: TGTGCCAGCAGCCACGAAGGGAGGGGTGAAGCTTTCTTT.

This chain joins TRBV10-3 and TRBJ1-2, with 7 bases matching TRBD1. The length of the CDR3 is 14 residues. With V trimmed by 5 bases and J by 2 bases, 5 bases remained unmatched. The germline V gene has CDR1 ENHRY and CDR2 SYGVKD. The CDR3 is CAISRQGSNYGYTF. The CDR3 DNA reads as TGTGCCATCAGTAGACAGGGATCGAACTATGGCTACACCTTC.

The chain recombines TRBV28 with TRBJ1-1; 10 nucleotides agree with TRBD1. The CDR3 is made up of 19 amino acids. The germline CDR1 and CDR2 sequences are MDHEN and SYDVKM. The V gene end was trimmed by 2 bases and the J gene end by 3 bases; junction bases not matched to a gene: 15. The CDR3 bases are TGTGCCAGCAGTTTAGATGGCGGACAGGGGGTTGGTTTGGACACTGAAGCTTTCTTT. It is translated as CASSLDGGQGVGLDTEAFF.

The chain is built from TRBV9 and TRBJ1-2; possibly TRBD1 for D (6 bases). CDR1 is SGDLS, CDR2 YYNGEE, per germline. This CDR3 region has 16 residues. The V and J ends lost 4 bases and 8 bases respectively, with 24 bases between them. The CDR3 DNA follows: TGTGCCAGCAGCTTAACCGGGACAACGGAGGTGGGGGGCTACACCTTC. Its translation: CASSLTGTTEVGGYTF.

The CDR3 coding sequence is TGTGCCAGCTCACCATTAAGACAGAACACCGGGGAGCTGTTTTTT. Residues: CASSPLRQNTGELFF. The chain couples TRBV18 to TRBJ2-2, with D unresolved. The CDR3 is made up of 15 amino acids. V lost 2 bases to trimming and J lost 1 base, with 8 bases between them. The germline V gene encodes CDR1 KGHSH and CDR2 LQKENI.

J is TRBJ2-3 and V is TRBV7-9, with D perhaps TRBD1 (6 bases). Trimming pared 2 bases from V and 1 base from J, leaving 7 bases between. The CDR3 covers 14 residues. CDR1 and CDR2 (germline): SEHNR, FQNEAQ (reference sequence). CDR3 nucleotide sequence: TGTGCCAGCAGCTTAAGACAGGGCACAGATACGCAGTATTTT. Protein sequence: CASSLRQGTDTQYF.

The rearrangement links TRBV7-2 to TRBJ2-7; a weak D match, TRBD1 (6 bases). Germline CDR1 reads SGHTA; CDR2 reads FQGNSA. V dropped 7 bases and J dropped 0 bases, with 13 bases sitting between them. The CDR3 totals 14 residues. Here the CDR3 DNA reads TGTGCCAGCACCCTTGGGGGCAACTCCTACGAGCAGTACTTC. Its protein is CASTLGGNSYEQYF.

The CDR3 loop is CASSMPGLGEQYF. CDR3 nucleotides: TGTGCCAGTAGTATGCCAGGGCTCGGGGAGCAGTACTTC. The chain joins TRBV19 to TRBJ2-7, with a weak D call TRBD1 (5 bases). Trimming removed 3 bases from V and 7 bases from J, with 13 bases in between. This CDR3 contains 13 residues. Germline CDR1 is LNHDA and CDR2 is SQIVND (reference sequence). Drawing the rest from reference TRBV19 and TRBJ2-7, the complete variable domain is DGGITQSPKYLFRKEGQNVTLSCEQNLNHDAMYWYRQDPGQGLRLIYYSQIVNDFQKGDIAEGYSVSREKKESFPLTVTSAQKNPTAFYLCASSMPGLGEQYFGPGTRLTVT.

The V call is TRBV29-1, the J call TRBJ2-3, with unresolved D. The germline V and J ends were trimmed by 4 bases and 2 bases, with 10 bases remaining between them. Germline V gene sequence: CDR1 SQVTM, CDR2 ANQGSEA. This CDR3 is 13 amino acids long. The CDR3 is CSVGALYTDTQYF. The CDR3 nucleotides read TGCAGCGTTGGGGCTCTTTACACAGATACGCAGTATTTT.

This chain links TRBV28 with TRBJ2-6, with 10 bases fitting TRBD1. V trimming: 10 bases; J trimming: 1 base; junction bases outside the gene matches: 13. CDR1 MDHEN and CDR2 SYDVKM come from the germline V gene. The length of the CDR3 is 18 residues. CDR3 DNA sequence: TGTGCCATTCCGACCGGGGCGGGACAGGGGTCTGGGGCCAACGTCCTGACTTTC. This codes for CAIPTGAGQGSGANVLTF.

This chain joins TRBV18 and TRBJ1-4; perhaps TRBD1 as D (5 bases). This CDR3 spans 16 amino acids. CDR1 is KGHSH and CDR2 is LQKENI in the germline V gene. V gave up 5 bases and J gave up 7 bases, with 20 bases separating them. CDR3 amino acids: CASSSREGNKGEKLFF. The CDR3 nucleotides are TGTGCCAGCTCATCGAGGGAGGGGAACAAGGGTGAAAAACTGTTTTTT.

CDR3 nucleotide sequence: TGCGCCAGCAGCCTAGCGGGAGCTACCGGGGAGCTGTTTTTT. Residues: CASSLAGATGELFF. V and J are TRBV4-3 and TRBJ2-2, with 9 bases lining up with TRBD2. The CDR3 totals 14 residues. V shed 4 bases and J 5 bases; nucleotides not matched to a gene: 2. CDR1 LGHNA and CDR2 YSLEER come from the germline V gene.

The chain joins TRBV19 to TRBJ2-2, with 9 positions matching TRBD1. The junction had 9 bases not matched to a gene; V was cut back by 5 bases and J by 5 bases. CDR3 length: 16 residues. Germline CDR1 reads LNHDA; CDR2 reads SQIVND (reference sequence). This CDR3 reads CASSATGTGRTGELFF. The DNA of the CDR3 is TGTGCCAGTAGTGCAACCGGGACAGGGCGAACCGGGGAGCTGTTTTTT. The whole variable domain, filled in from reference TRBV19 and TRBJ2-2, reads DGGITQSPKYLFRKEGQNVTLSCEQNLNHDAMYWYRQDPGQGLRLIYYSQIVNDFQKGDIAEGYSVSREKKESFPLTVTSAQKNPTAFYLCASSATGTGRTGELFFGEGSRLTVL.

J is TRBJ1-1 and V is TRBV4-2; no clear D. V was trimmed by 0 bases and J by 5 bases, leaving 4 bases between them. The CDR3 length is 12 residues. The germline CDR1 and CDR2 sequences are LGHNA and YNFKEQ. The CDR3 spells CASSQESTEAFF. In nucleotides, the CDR3 is TGTGCCAGCAGCCAAGAGAGTACTGAAGCTTTCTTT.

The V call is TRBV7-2, the J call TRBJ2-7, with D hard to call. Trimming shortened V by 2 bases and J by 5 bases, and 13 bases separated the two germline ends. The CDR3 runs 14 residues. Germline V gives CDR1 SGHTA, CDR2 FQGNSA. CDR3 bases: TGTGCCAGCAGCTTAAGGCTGCGTGCGGACGAGCAGTACTTC. It translates to CASSLRLRADEQYF.

The genes are TRBV4-2 and TRBJ2-3, with D unresolved. This CDR3 is 12 amino acids long. Germline V gene sequence: CDR1 LGHNA, CDR2 YNFKEQ. The V end lost 2 bases, the J end lost 6 bases, and 6 bases lay between the germline ends. The CDR3 DNA is TGTGCCAGCAGCCAATCCGGGGATACGCAGTATTTT. Its protein product is CASSQSGDTQYF.

The chain links TRBV2 to TRBJ1-5; D gene uncertain. Germline V gene lookup returns CDR1 SNHLY and CDR2 FYNNEI. This CDR3 has 16 residues. V lost 2 bases, J lost 0 bases, and 11 bases lay in between. CDR3 protein: CASSETDSNSNQPQHF. The CDR3 coding sequence is TGTGCCAGCAGTGAAACAGATTCCAATAGCAATCAGCCCCAGCATTTT.

The chain recombines TRBV28 with TRBJ2-2; TRBD2 matches 16 bases. The CDR3 is 18 residues long. V shed 5 bases, J shed 5 bases, and the junction held 8 bases outside the gene matches. Germline CDR1 and CDR2: MDHEN and SYDVKM. Written as DNA, the CDR3 is TGTGCCAGCAGTGCAGCGGGACTAGCGGGAGGGCAAACCGGGGAGCTGTTTTTT. It is translated as CASSAAGLAGGQTGELFF.